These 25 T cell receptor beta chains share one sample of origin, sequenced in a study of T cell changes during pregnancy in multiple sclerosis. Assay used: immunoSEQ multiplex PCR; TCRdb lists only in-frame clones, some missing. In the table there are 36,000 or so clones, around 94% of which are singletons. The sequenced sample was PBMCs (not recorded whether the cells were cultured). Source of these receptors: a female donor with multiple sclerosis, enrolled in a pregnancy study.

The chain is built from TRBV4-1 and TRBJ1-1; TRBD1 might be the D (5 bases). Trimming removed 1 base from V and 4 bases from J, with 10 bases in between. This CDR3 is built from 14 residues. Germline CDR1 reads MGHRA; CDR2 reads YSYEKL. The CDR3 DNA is TGCGCCAGCAGCCAAGTACAGGCGGGCACTGAAGCTTTCTTT. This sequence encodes CASSQVQAGTEAFF.

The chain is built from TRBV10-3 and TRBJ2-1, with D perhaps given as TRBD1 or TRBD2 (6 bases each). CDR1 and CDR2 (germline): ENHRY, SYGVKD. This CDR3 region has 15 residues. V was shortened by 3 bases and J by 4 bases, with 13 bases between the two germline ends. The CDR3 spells CAISEKGGNYNEQFF. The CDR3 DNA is TGTGCCATCAGTGAAAAGGGGGGAAATTACAATGAGCAGTTCTTC.

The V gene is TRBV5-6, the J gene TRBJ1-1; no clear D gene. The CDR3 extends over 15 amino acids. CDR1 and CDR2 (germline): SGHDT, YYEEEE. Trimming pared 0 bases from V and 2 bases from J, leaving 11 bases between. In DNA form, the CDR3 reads TGTGCCAGCAGCTTGGTCGGCCTCGGCAACACTGAAGCTTTCTTT. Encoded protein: CASSLVGLGNTEAFF.

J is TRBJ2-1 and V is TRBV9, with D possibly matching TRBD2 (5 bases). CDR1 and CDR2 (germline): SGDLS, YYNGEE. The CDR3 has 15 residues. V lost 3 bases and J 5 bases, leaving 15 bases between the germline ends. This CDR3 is CASSARASFNNEQFF. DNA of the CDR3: TGTGCCAGCAGCGCAAGGGCTAGCTTCAACAATGAGCAGTTCTTC. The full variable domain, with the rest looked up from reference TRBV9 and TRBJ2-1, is DSGVTQTPKHLITATGQRVTLRCSPRSGDLSVYWYQQSLDQGLQFLIQYYNGEERAKGNILERFSAQQFPDLHSELNLSSLELGDSALYFCASSARASFNNEQFFGPGTRLTVL.

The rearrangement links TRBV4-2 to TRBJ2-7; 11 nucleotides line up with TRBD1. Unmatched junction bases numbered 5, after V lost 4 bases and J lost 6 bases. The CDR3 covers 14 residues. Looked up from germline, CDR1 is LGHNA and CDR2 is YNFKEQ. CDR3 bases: TGTGCCAGCAGCCTAATAGGGACAGGGGGCGAGCAGTACTTC. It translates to CASSLIGTGGEQYF.

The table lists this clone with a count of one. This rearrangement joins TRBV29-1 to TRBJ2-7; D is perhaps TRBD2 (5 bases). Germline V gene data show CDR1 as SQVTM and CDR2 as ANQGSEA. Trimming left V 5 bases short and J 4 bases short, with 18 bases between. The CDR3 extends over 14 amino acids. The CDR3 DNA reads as TGCAGCGTTCGTCGTTCTGGGAGTGGGTACGAGCAGTACTTC. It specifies CSVRRSGSGYEQYF.

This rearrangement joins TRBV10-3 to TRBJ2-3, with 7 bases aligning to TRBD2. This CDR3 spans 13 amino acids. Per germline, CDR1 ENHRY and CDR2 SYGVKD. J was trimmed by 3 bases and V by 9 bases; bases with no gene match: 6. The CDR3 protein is CAIGLGGTDTQYF. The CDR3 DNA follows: TGTGCCATAGGACTAGGCGGGACAGATACGCAGTATTTT.

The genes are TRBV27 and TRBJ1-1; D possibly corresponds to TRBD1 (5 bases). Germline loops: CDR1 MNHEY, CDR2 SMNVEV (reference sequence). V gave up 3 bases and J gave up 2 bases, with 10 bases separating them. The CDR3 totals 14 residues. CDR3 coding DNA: TGTGCCAGCAGTTTCTGGGGGACCAACACTGAAGCTTTCTTT. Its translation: CASSFWGTNTEAFF.

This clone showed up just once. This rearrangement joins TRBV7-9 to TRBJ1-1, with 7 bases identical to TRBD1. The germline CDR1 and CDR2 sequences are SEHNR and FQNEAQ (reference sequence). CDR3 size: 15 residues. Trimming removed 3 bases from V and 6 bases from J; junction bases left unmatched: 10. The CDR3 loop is CASSFEQGVVSEAFF. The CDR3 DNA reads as TGTGCCAGCAGCTTCGAGCAGGGGGTAGTCTCTGAAGCTTTCTTT.

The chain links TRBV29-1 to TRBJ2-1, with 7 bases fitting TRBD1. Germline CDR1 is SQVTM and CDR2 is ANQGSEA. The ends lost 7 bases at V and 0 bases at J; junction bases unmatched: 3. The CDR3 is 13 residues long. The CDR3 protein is CSAQGSSYNEQFF. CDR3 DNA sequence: TGCAGCGCACAGGGGAGCTCCTACAATGAGCAGTTCTTC.

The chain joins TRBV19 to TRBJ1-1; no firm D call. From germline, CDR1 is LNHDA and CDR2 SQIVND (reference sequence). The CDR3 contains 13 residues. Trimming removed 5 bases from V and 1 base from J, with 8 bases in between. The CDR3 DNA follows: TGTGCCAGTAGTCGACCAGAGAACACTGAAGCTTTCTTT. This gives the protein CASSRPENTEAFF.

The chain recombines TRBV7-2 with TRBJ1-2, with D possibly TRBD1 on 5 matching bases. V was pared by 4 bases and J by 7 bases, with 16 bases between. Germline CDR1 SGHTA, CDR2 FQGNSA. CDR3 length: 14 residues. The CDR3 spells CASSSYRDGGGYTF. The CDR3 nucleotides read TGTGCCAGCAGCTCGTACCGGGACGGTGGTGGCTACACCTTC.

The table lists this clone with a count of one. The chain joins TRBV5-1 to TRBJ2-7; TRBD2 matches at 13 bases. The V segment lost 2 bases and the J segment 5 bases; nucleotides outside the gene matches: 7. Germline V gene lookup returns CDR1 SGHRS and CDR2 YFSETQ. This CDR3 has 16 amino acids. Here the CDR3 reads CASSLGLAGVLDEQYF. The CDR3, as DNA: TGCGCCAGCAGCTTAGGACTAGCGGGAGTACTGGACGAGCAGTACTTC.

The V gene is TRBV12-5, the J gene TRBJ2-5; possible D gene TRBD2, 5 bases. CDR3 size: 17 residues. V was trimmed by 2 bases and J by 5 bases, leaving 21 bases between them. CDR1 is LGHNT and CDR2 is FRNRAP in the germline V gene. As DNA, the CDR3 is TGTGCTAGTGGTTTGCCCACGATCCCCACTAGGTGGGAGACCCAGTACTTC. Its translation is CASGLPTIPTRWETQYF. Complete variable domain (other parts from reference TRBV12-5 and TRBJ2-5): DARVTQTPRHKVTEMGQEVTMRCQPILGHNTVFWYRQTMMQGLELLAYFRNRAPLDDSGMPKDRFSAEMPDATLATLKIQPSEPRDSAVYFCASGLPTIPTRWETQYFGPGTRLLVL.

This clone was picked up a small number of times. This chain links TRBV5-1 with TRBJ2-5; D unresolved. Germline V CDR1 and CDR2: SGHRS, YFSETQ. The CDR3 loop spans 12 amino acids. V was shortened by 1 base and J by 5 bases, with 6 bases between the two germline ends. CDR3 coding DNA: TGCGCCAGCAGCTTGAAGACGGAGACCCAGTACTTC. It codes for CASSLKTETQYF.

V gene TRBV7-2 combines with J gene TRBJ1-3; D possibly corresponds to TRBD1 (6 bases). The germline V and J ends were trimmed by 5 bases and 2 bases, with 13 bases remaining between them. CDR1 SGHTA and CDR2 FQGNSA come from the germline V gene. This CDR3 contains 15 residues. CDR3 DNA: TGTGCCAGCAGCCTCGGGGGGGCTCCTGGAAACACCATATATTTT. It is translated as CASSLGGAPGNTIYF. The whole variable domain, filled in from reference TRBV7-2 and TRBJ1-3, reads GAGVSQSPSNKVTEKGKDVELRCDPISGHTALYWYRQSLGQGLEFLIYFQGNSAPDKSGLPSDRFSAERTGGSVSTLTIQRTQQEDSAVYLCASSLGGAPGNTIYFGEGSWLTVV.

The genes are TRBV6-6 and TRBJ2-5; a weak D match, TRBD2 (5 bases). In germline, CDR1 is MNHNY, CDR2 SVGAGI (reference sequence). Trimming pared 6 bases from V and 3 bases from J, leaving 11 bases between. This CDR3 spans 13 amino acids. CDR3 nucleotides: TGTGCCAGCAGCAGCACCGGGGAAGAGACCCAGTACTTC. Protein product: CASSSTGEETQYF.

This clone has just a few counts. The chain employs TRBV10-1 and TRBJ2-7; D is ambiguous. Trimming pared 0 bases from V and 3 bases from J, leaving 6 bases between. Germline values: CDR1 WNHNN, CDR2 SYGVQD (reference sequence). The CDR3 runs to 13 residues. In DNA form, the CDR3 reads TGCGCCAGCAGTGAGTCGGCGATCTACGAGCAGTACTTC. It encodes CASSESAIYEQYF.

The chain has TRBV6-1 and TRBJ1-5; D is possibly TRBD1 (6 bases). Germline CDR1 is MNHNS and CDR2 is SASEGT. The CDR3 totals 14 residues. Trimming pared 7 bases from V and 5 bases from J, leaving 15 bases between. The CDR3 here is CASNSAGAYQPQHF. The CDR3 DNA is TGTGCCAGCAACTCGGCAGGGGCTTATCAGCCCCAGCATTTT.

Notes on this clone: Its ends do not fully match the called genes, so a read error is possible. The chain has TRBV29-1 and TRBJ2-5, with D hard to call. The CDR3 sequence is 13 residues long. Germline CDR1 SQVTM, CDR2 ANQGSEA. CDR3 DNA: TGCAGCGCTCCGCTGGGTAATCAAGGGACCCAGTACTTC. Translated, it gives CSAPLGNQGTQYF.

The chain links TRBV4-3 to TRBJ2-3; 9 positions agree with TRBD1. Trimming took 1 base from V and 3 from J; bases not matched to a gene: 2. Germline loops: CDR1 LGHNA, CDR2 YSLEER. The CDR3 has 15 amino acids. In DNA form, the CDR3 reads TGCGCCAGCAGCCAAGGGACAGGGGTAACAGATACGCAGTATTTT. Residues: CASSQGTGVTDTQYF.

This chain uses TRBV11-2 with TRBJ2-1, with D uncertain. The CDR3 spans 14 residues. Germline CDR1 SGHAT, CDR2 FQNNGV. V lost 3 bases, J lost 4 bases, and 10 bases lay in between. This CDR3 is CASSFRTTYNEQFF. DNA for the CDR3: TGTGCCAGCAGCTTTCGGACCACTTACAATGAGCAGTTCTTC.

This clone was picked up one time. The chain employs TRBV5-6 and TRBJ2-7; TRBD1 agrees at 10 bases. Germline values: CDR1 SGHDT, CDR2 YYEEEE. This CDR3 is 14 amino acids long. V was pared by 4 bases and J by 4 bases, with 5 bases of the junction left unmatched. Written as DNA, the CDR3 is TGTGCCAGCAGCGCCGGGACAGGGGCATACGAGCAGTACTTC. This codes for CASSAGTGAYEQYF.

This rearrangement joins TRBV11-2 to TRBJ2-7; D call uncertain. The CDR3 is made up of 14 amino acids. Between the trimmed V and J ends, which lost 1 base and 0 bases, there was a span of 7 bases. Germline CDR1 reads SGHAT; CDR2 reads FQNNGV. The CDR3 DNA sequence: TGTGCCAGCAGCTTAGCAGCAGGCTCCTACGAGCAGTACTTC. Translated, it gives CASSLAAGSYEQYF.

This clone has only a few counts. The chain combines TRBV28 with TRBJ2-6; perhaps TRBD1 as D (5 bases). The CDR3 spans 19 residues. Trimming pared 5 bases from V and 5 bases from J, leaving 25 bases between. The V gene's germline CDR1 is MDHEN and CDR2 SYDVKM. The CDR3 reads CASSRSDPWTQSRANVLTF. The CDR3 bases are TGTGCCAGCAGTAGGTCTGATCCTTGGACACAAAGTCGGGCCAACGTCCTGACTTTC.